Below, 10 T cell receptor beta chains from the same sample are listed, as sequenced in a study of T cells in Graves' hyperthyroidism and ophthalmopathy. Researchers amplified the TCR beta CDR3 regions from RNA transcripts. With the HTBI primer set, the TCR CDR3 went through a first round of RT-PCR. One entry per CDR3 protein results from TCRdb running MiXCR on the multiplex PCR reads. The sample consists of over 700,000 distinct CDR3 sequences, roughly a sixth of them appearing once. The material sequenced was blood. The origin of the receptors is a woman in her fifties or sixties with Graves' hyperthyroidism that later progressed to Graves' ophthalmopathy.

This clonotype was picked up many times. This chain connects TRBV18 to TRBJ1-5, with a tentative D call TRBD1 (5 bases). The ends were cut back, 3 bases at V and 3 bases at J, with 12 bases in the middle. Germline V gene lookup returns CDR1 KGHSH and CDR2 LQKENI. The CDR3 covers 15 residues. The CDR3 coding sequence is TGTGCCAGCTCACCGGGCGTACAGGCCAATCAGCCCCAGCATTTT. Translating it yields CASSPGVQANQPQHF.

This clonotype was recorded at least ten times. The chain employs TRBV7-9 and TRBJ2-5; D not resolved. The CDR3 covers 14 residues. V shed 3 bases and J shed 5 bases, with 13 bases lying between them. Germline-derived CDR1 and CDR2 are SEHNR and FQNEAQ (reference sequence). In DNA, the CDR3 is TGTGCCAGCAGCTTCCCCGAACGCCGGGAGACCCAGTACTTC. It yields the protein CASSFPERRETQYF.

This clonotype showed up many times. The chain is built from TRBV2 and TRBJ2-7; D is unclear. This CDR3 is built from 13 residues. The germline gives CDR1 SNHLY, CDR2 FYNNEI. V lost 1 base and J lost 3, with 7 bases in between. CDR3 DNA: TGTGCCAGCAGTGAAGTCCGGCACTACGAGCAGTACTTC. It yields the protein CASSEVRHYEQYF.

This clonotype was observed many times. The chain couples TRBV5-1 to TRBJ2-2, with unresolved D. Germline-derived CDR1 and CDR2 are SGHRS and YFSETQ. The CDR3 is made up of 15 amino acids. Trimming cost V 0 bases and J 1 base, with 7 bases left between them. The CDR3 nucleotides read TGCGCCAGCAGCTTGGGACACCTGAACACCGGGGAGCTGTTTTTT. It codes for CASSLGHLNTGELFF.

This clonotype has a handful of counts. CDR3 nucleotides: TGTGCCAGCAGTTTAAGGGGTCGGGGCAATCAGCCCCAGCATTTT. Translated: CASSLRGRGNQPQHF. The chain recombines TRBV12-3 or TRBV12-4 with TRBJ1-5, with D maybe TRBD1 (5 bases). V was shortened by 2 bases and J by 2 bases, with 10 bases between the two germline ends. This CDR3 spans 15 amino acids.

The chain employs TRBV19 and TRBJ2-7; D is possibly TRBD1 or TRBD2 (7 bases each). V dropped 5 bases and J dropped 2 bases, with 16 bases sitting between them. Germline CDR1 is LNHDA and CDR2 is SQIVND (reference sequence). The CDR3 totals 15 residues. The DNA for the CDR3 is TGTGCCAGTAGTGACCCAGGGGGGGTTACCTACGAGCAGTACTTC. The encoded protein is CASSDPGGVTYEQYF.

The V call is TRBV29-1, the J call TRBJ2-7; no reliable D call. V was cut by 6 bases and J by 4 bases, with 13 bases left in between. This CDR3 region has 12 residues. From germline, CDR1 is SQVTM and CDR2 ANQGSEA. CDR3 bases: TGCAGCGTACGCGACGGAGCGTACGAGCAGTACTTC. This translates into CSVRDGAYEQYF.

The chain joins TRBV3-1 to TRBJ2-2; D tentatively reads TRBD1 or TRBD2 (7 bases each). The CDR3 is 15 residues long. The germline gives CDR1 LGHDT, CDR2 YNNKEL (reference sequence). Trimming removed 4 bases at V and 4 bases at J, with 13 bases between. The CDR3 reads CASSPRGGITGELFF. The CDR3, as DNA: TGTGCCAGCAGCCCCAGGGGGGGCATCACCGGGGAGCTGTTTTTT.

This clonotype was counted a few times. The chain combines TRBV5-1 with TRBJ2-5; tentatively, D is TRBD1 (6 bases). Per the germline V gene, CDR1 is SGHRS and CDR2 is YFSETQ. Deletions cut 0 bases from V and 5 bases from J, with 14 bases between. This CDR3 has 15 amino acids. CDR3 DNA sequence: TGCGCCAGCAGCTTGGGACAGGAGTATTGGGAGACCCAGTACTTC. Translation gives CASSLGQEYWETQYF.

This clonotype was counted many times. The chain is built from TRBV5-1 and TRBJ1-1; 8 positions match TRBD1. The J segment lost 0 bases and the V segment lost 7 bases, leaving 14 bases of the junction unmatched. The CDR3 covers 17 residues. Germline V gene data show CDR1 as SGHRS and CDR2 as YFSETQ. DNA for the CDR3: TGCGCCAGCGGAGGATATGGACAGGGTATACTGAACACTGAAGCTTTCTTT. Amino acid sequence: CASGGYGQGILNTEAFF.